The 24 T cell receptor beta chains given below trace back to one sample, sequenced in a study of T cell repertoires in cytomegalovirus infection. TCRdb ran MiXCR on the reads and lists one entry per CDR3 protein. This sample has about 530,000 distinct CDR3 sequences, with about a quarter found just once. The sample consisted of PBMCs. These receptor sequences come from a human donor in good health (CMV status not recorded). Some clones in this sample may be carry-over from other donors' samples.

This clonotype has more than one count but fewer than ten. V gene TRBV5-6 combines with J gene TRBJ2-3; D is undetermined. This CDR3 region has 15 residues. Per germline, CDR1 SGHDT and CDR2 YYEEEE. Between the trimmed V and J ends, which lost 3 bases and 6 bases, there was a span of 17 bases. The CDR3 bases are TGTGCCAGCAGCTCCGAAGGGCCAGAGGATGATACGCAGTATTTT. Its translation: CASSSEGPEDDTQYF.

This clonotype was counted between two and nine times. This sequence joins TRBV4-3 and TRBJ2-1; 8 bases fit TRBD2. V gave up 1 base and J gave up 8 bases; unmatched junction bases: 16. The germline CDR1 and CDR2 sequences are LGHNA and YSLEER. This CDR3 region has 18 residues. The DNA for the CDR3 is TGCGCCAGCAGCCAAGCCCGAGGCGGGAGGTACGTTTCCGATGAGCAGTTCTTC. Translation gives CASSQARGGRYVSDEQFF.

This clonotype showed up many times. CDR3 in amino acids: CASNLRAGGNEQFF. CDR3 coding DNA: TGTGCCAGCAATCTTCGTGCGGGGGGCAATGAGCAGTTCTTC. The rearrangement links TRBV12-3 or TRBV12-4 to TRBJ2-1, with 8 bases identical to TRBD2. This CDR3 comprises 14 residues. V shed 7 bases, J shed 6 bases, and the junction held 8 bases outside the gene matches.

In the case of this clonotype: One junction end disagrees with the germline gene, perhaps due to a read error. The J gene is TRBJ2-1, the V gene TRBV19; a weak D match, TRBD2 (6 bases). The length of the CDR3 is 13 residues. In germline, CDR1 is LNHDA, CDR2 SQIVND (reference sequence). The CDR3 DNA sequence: TGTGCCAGTAGGATAGCGGCCTACAATGAGCAGTTCTTC. This translates into CASRIAAYNEQFF.

The chain has TRBV4-3 and TRBJ1-1; possible D gene TRBD1, 5 bases. This CDR3 comprises 15 residues. Deletions cut 4 bases from V and 5 bases from J, with 17 bases between. CDR1 and CDR2 (germline): LGHNA, YSLEER. CDR3 loop: CASSPHGVGETEAFF. In nucleotides, the CDR3 is TGCGCCAGCAGCCCTCACGGGGTGGGGGAGACTGAAGCTTTCTTT.

The CDR3 reads CASSYGPTAQETQYF. CDR3 DNA: TGTGCCAGCAGTTACGGTCCCACAGCCCAAGAGACCCAGTACTTC. V gene TRBV6-5 combines with J gene TRBJ2-5; D remains unclear. Germline V CDR1 and CDR2: MNHEY, SVGAGI. V was pared by 2 bases and J by 1 base, with 11 bases between. The CDR3 is 15 residues long.

This clonotype turned up a few times. This chain uses TRBV7-3 with TRBJ2-5, with D uncertain. The CDR3 consists of 12 residues. CDR1 is SGHTA, CDR2 FQGTGA, per germline. Trimming took 1 base from V and 7 from J, leaving 7 bases between them. The CDR3 spells CASSLMAGTQYF. CDR3 DNA: TGTGCCAGCAGCTTAATGGCCGGGACCCAGTACTTC.

This clonotype showed up many times. The gene calls are TRBV7-6 and TRBJ2-3, with 8 bases that match TRBD2. CDR1 is SGHVS, CDR2 FNYEAQ, per germline. V dropped 2 bases and J dropped 4; count of bases not matched to a gene: 8. The CDR3 runs to 16 residues. The CDR3 DNA reads as TGTGCCAGCAGCTTACTGAGCGGGAGAGTAGCAGATACGCAGTATTTT. This sequence encodes CASSLLSGRVADTQYF.

At least ten counts were recorded for this clonotype. The genes are TRBV7-2 and TRBJ2-1, with 15 bases that match TRBD2. Germline CDR1 and CDR2: SGHTA and FQGNSA. The CDR3 has 15 residues. The trim removed 1 base at V and 12 bases at J, leaving 4 bases unmatched. CDR3 nucleotide sequence: TGTGCCAGCAGCTTAGACAGGACTAGCGGGAGGGGGCAGTTCTTC. As protein: CASSLDRTSGRGQFF.

The chain couples TRBV19 to TRBJ1-5, with D possibly TRBD1 on 5 matching bases. The germline V gene encodes CDR1 LNHDA and CDR2 SQIVND (reference sequence). This CDR3 has 16 residues. Trimming took off 3 bases at V and 5 bases at J, with 17 bases between the two ends. In DNA form, the CDR3 reads TGTGCCAGTAGTATTCCCTCCGGGACGTCCGATCAGCCCCAGCATTTT. Translating gives CASSIPSGTSDQPQHF.

The J gene is TRBJ1-2, the V gene TRBV14, with 10 bases that match TRBD1. V shed 4 bases, J shed 4 bases, and the junction held 0 bases outside the gene matches. Germline V gene lookup returns CDR1 SGHDN and CDR2 FVKESK. The CDR3 is made up of 13 amino acids. CDR3 amino acids: CASSRQGAYGYTF. The DNA for the CDR3 is TGTGCCAGCAGCCGACAGGGGGCCTATGGCTACACCTTC. Combining the CDR3 with reference TRBV14 and TRBJ1-2 gives the whole variable domain EAGVTQFPSHSVIEKGQTVTLRCDPISGHDNLYWYRRVMGKEIKFLLHFVKESKQDESGMPNNRFLAERTGGTYSTLKVQPAELEDSGVYFCASSRQGAYGYTFGSGTRLTVV.

Comment on this clonotype: Germline is not matched at one junction end, which may reflect a read error. The CDR3 bases are TGTGCTAGCAGCCAAGGGACAGGGGTCACCGGGGAGCTGTTTTTT. Amino acid sequence: CASSQGTGVTGELFF. This sequence joins TRBV7-7 and TRBJ2-2; the match to TRBD1 covers 10 bases. The CDR3 runs 15 residues. Germline V lookup: CDR1 SSHAT, CDR2 FNYEAQ (reference sequence).

CDR3 loop: CASSLVFQYNEQFF. CDR3 bases: TGTGCCAGCAGCTTAGTGTTCCAGTACAATGAGCAGTTCTTC. V and J are TRBV11-2 and TRBJ2-1; D ambiguous. V was pared by 1 base and J by 4 bases, with 8 bases between. The CDR3 has 14 residues. The V gene's germline CDR1 is SGHAT and CDR2 FQNNGV.

This clonotype was seen a few times. J is TRBJ1-5 and V is TRBV5-4; possible D gene TRBD1, 5 bases. The germline gives CDR1 SGHNT, CDR2 YYREEE (reference sequence). Trimming removed 1 base from V and 0 bases from J, with 23 bases in between. This CDR3 spans 20 amino acids. The CDR3 DNA sequence: TGTGCCAGCAGCTTGTATCCGGCTAACTGGGGACTTTATAGCAATCAGCCCCAGCATTTT. Translating it yields CASSLYPANWGLYSNQPQHF.

The chain combines TRBV15 with TRBJ2-1, with TRBD2 identical over 7 bases. The length of the CDR3 is 15 residues. Per germline, CDR1 LNHNV and CDR2 YYDKDF (reference sequence). Unmatched junction bases numbered 10, after V lost 3 bases and J lost 8 bases. This CDR3 reads CATSSLAAGRDEQFF. The CDR3 region has the DNA TGTGCCACCAGCAGTCTCGCGGCAGGGAGGGATGAGCAGTTCTTC.

V usage is TRBV29-1 and J usage is TRBJ1-1; D might be TRBD1 (5 bases). V lost 5 bases to trimming and J lost 5 bases, with 18 bases between them. There are 14 residues in the CDR3. CDR1 is SQVTM, CDR2 ANQGSEA, per germline. The CDR3 DNA reads TGCAGCGTTATAACCGGGGGAAAGGGGACTGAAGCTTTCTTT. This gives the protein CSVITGGKGTEAFF. The entire variable domain, with the rest obtained from reference TRBV29-1 and TRBJ1-1, is as follows: SAVISQKPSRDICQRGTSLTIQCQVDSQVTMMFWYRQQPGQSLTLIATANQGSEATYESGFVIDKFPISRPNLTFSTLTVSNMSPEDSSIYLCSVITGGKGTEAFFGQGTRLTVV.

The J gene is TRBJ2-1, the V gene TRBV7-9; D unresolved. The germline CDR1 and CDR2 sequences are SEHNR and FQNEAQ (reference sequence). This CDR3 is built from 14 residues. V lost 1 base, J lost 4 bases, and 8 bases lay in between. CDR3 in DNA: TGTGCCAGCAGCTTAGTGGCCCTGTACAATGAGCAGTTCTTC. This codes for CASSLVALYNEQFF.

This clonotype has only a few counts. J is TRBJ2-3 and V is TRBV11-2; D is perhaps TRBD2 (5 bases). CDR3 length: 14 residues. Germline CDR1 SGHAT, CDR2 FQNNGV. V lost 7 bases, J lost 0 bases, and 11 bases lay in between. The CDR3 bases are TGTGCCAGCACCCTGAGGGCTAGCACAGATACGCAGTATTTT. This translates into CASTLRASTDTQYF.

The V gene is TRBV28, the J gene TRBJ1-2; 7 bases line up with TRBD1. CDR1 is MDHEN and CDR2 is SYDVKM in the germline V gene. The CDR3 totals 14 residues. Germline trimming cut 4 bases from V and 5 bases from J; bases unmatched to any gene: 7. The CDR3 is CASSSGDRLYGYTF. In DNA, the CDR3 is TGTGCCAGCAGTTCGGGGGACAGATTGTATGGCTACACCTTC.

The chain carries TRBV7-2 and TRBJ1-1, with unresolved D. The germline CDR1 and CDR2 sequences are SGHTA and FQGNSA. There are 15 residues in the CDR3. Trimming removed 1 base at V and 1 base at J, with 10 bases between. CDR3 amino acids: CASSLGTWSNTEAFF. As DNA, the CDR3 is TGTGCCAGCAGCTTAGGAACTTGGTCGAACACTGAAGCTTTCTTT.

This clonotype has at least ten counts. The rearrangement uses TRBV7-8 and TRBJ2-7, with a weak D call TRBD1 (5 bases). The germline V gene has CDR1 SGHVS and CDR2 FQNEAQ. Trimming removed 0 bases at V and 2 bases at J, with 8 bases between. This CDR3 is built from 14 residues. The CDR3 DNA reads TGTGCCAGCAGCTTAGCGCAGGGAACCTACGAGCAGTACTTC. Translated: CASSLAQGTYEQYF.

This chain uses TRBV20-1 with TRBJ2-5; D possibly uses TRBD1 or TRBD2 (6 bases each). Trimming removed 0 bases from V and 3 bases from J, with 20 bases in between. CDR3 length equals 17 residues. Germline V gives CDR1 DFQATT, CDR2 SNEGSKA (reference sequence). The CDR3 sequence: CSARDDGGGGIEETQYF. For the CDR3, the DNA is TGCAGTGCTAGAGATGACGGTGGAGGGGGGATCGAAGAGACCCAGTACTTC.

V usage is TRBV6-5 and J usage is TRBJ2-7, with 7 bases that match TRBD1. The CDR3 covers 14 residues. The V gene's germline CDR1 is MNHEY and CDR2 SVGAGI. V shed 2 bases and J 1 base; nucleotides not matched to a gene: 2. Here the CDR3 DNA reads TGTGCCAGCAGTTACGTACAGGGGTCCTACGAGCAGTACTTC. Amino acid sequence: CASSYVQGSYEQYF.

V is TRBV14 and J is TRBJ1-4; TRBD1 might be the D (6 bases). The V end lost 5 bases, the J end lost 8 bases, and 18 bases lay between the germline ends. Germline V CDR1 and CDR2: SGHDN, FVKESK. The CDR3 is made up of 15 amino acids. DNA for the CDR3: TGTGCCAGCAGCTTACAACCAGGGGCGAACGAAAAACTGTTTTTT. This gives the protein CASSLQPGANEKLFF.